These 18 T cell receptor beta chains share one sample of origin, sequenced in a study of OX40 agonist ivuxolimab in advanced cancers. Assay: immunoSEQ multiplex PCR; the TCRdb copy retains only in-frame clones and omits some. Of about 95,000 clones in the sample, approximately 89% were seen once. The specimen comprised CD4+ or CD8+ T cells sorted from blood, sampled in a trial of the OX40 agonist ivuxolimab. Receptors were obtained from an adult with an advanced solid tumor such as melanoma, head and neck, liver or kidney cancer.

This chain connects TRBV11-2 to TRBJ2-7; possible D gene TRBD1, 6 bases. The V end was cut by 1 base, the J end by 0 bases, with 13 bases between. The CDR3 is made up of 16 amino acids. Per the germline V gene, CDR1 is SGHAT and CDR2 is FQNNGV. The DNA for the CDR3 is TGTGCCAGCAGCTTAGCACCCTCAGGGGTCTCCTACGAGCAGTACTTC. It translates to CASSLAPSGVSYEQYF.

J is TRBJ2-7 and V is TRBV28, with unresolved D. V shed 7 bases and J shed 4 bases, with 8 bases lying between them. Germline values: CDR1 MDHEN, CDR2 SYDVKM. The CDR3 totals 11 residues. CDR3 DNA: TGTGCCAGCAAGGAAAGGTACGAGCAGTACTTC. It specifies CASKERYEQYF.

This rearrangement joins TRBV30 to TRBJ2-3, with D perhaps matching TRBD1 or TRBD2 (6 bases each). There are 15 residues in the CDR3. Germline CDR1 reads GTSNPN; CDR2 reads SVGIG (reference sequence). Trimming took off 1 base at V and 3 bases at J, with 14 bases between the two ends. This chain's CDR3 is CAWSGPGAFTDTQYF. The CDR3 bases are TGTGCCTGGAGTGGTCCGGGGGCATTTACAGATACGCAGTATTTT.

This clone was observed a single time. V gene TRBV5-6 combines with J gene TRBJ2-2; D remains unclear. The ends were cut back, 2 bases at V and 2 bases at J, with 7 bases in the middle. The CDR3 is 14 amino acids. Germline loops: CDR1 SGHDT, CDR2 YYEEEE. The CDR3 protein is CASSFAPNTGELFF. The DNA for the CDR3 is TGTGCCAGCAGCTTTGCTCCAAACACCGGGGAGCTGTTTTTT.

The chain recombines TRBV11-2 with TRBJ2-5; 11 positions match TRBD2. Losses at the gene ends were 2 bases for V and 6 bases for J; bases not matched to a gene: 14. Germline loops: CDR1 SGHAT, CDR2 FQNNGV. The CDR3 consists of 18 residues. Written as DNA, the CDR3 is TGTGCCAGCAGCTTAAGCCATAGCGGGGGGGCCGTGATAAAGACCCAGTACTTC. It translates to CASSLSHSGGAVIKTQYF. Variable domain in full (rest from reference TRBV11-2 and TRBJ2-5): EAGVAQSPRYKIIEKRQSVAFWCNPISGHATLYWYQQILGQGPKLLIQFQNNGVVDDSQLPKDRFSAERLKGVDSTLKIQPAKLEDSAVYLCASSLSHSGGAVIKTQYFGPGTRLLVL.

This clone appeared once. This rearrangement joins TRBV9 to TRBJ1-2; a weak D match, TRBD1 (5 bases). In germline, CDR1 is SGDLS, CDR2 YYNGEE. This CDR3 has 15 residues. V lost 3 bases to trimming and J lost 4 bases, with 16 bases between them. CDR3 sequence: CASSDGDRSAYGYTF. The CDR3 region has the DNA TGTGCCAGCAGCGACGGGGACCGGTCAGCCTATGGCTACACCTTC. The entire variable domain, with the rest obtained from reference TRBV9 and TRBJ1-2, is as follows: DSGVTQTPKHLITATGQRVTLRCSPRSGDLSVYWYQQSLDQGLQFLIQYYNGEERAKGNILERFSAQQFPDLHSELNLSSLELGDSALYFCASSDGDRSAYGYTFGSGTRLTVV.

The chain joins TRBV6-6 to TRBJ1-2; TRBD1 might be the D (5 bases). Germline V gives CDR1 MNHNY, CDR2 SVGAGI (reference sequence). With 6 bases removed from V and 3 bases from J, the gap between germline ends came to 17 bases. The CDR3 covers 15 residues. The CDR3 spells CASSFGQGFHYGYTF. The CDR3 DNA sequence: TGTGCCAGCAGCTTTGGGCAGGGTTTTCACTATGGCTACACCTTC.

The rearrangement joins TRBV30 to TRBJ1-2; D is uncertain. In germline, CDR1 is GTSNPN, CDR2 SVGIG (reference sequence). This CDR3 has 14 amino acids. V was cut by 0 bases and J by 7 bases, with 15 bases left in between. The CDR3 sequence is CAWSVARRRAGYTF. In DNA, the CDR3 is TGTGCCTGGAGTGTAGCTCGGCGTCGGGCTGGCTACACCTTC.

The chain carries TRBV19 and TRBJ1-4; D is perhaps TRBD1 (5 bases). The germline V gene has CDR1 LNHDA and CDR2 SQIVND (reference sequence). The V and J ends lost 3 bases and 8 bases respectively, with 7 bases between them. The CDR3 sequence is 12 residues long. The CDR3 spells CASSIRGEKLFF. The CDR3 DNA is TGTGCCAGTAGTATCCGGGGGGAAAAACTGTTTTTT.

This sequence joins TRBV5-1 and TRBJ2-7; 9 bases agree with TRBD1. Germline trimming cut 0 bases from V and 4 bases from J; bases unmatched to any gene: 5. CDR3 length: 15 amino acids. CDR1 SGHRS and CDR2 YFSETQ come from the germline V gene. DNA of the CDR3: TGCGCCAGCAGCTTGGCCCCGGGACAGGGTTACGAGCAGTACTTC. Its translation is CASSLAPGQGYEQYF.

This sequence joins TRBV4-3 and TRBJ2-5; D ambiguous. The CDR3 length is 15 residues. Looked up from germline, CDR1 is LGHNA and CDR2 is YSLEER. V was clipped by 4 bases and J by 2 bases, with 14 bases between them. CDR3 in amino acids: CASSPLGWAQETQYF. The CDR3, as DNA: TGCGCCAGCAGCCCCCTCGGTTGGGCTCAAGAGACCCAGTACTTC.

In its sample, this clone was seen once. The gene calls are TRBV7-6 and TRBJ1-1, with D tentatively TRBD1 (5 bases). There are 14 residues in the CDR3. The V end lost 2 bases, the J end lost 11 bases, and 18 bases lay between the germline ends. CDR1 SGHVS and CDR2 FNYEAQ come from the germline V gene. The CDR3 loop reads CASSLRGLGGEAFF. CDR3 DNA: TGTGCCAGCAGCTTAAGGGGTCTGGGAGGGGAGGCTTTCTTT.

The rearrangement uses TRBV30 and TRBJ1-5; possible D gene TRBD1, 6 bases. CDR1 and CDR2 (germline): GTSNPN, SVGIG (reference sequence). Trimming shortened V by 2 bases and J by 2 bases, and 13 bases separated the two germline ends. The CDR3 has 15 residues. CDR3 amino acids: CAWSWGGRGNQPQHF. The CDR3 nucleotides read TGTGCCTGGAGTTGGGGGGGCCGGGGCAATCAGCCCCAGCATTTT.

This chain uses TRBV18 with TRBJ2-7; 9 positions match TRBD2. The V and J ends lost 3 bases and 5 bases, in that order; junction bases with no gene match: 5. CDR1 and CDR2 from the germline V gene are KGHSH and LQKENI. The CDR3 is 14 amino acids. This chain's CDR3 is CASSPSGGGDEQYF. The CDR3, as DNA: TGTGCCAGCTCACCTAGCGGGGGCGGAGACGAGCAGTACTTC.

V and J are TRBV4-2 and TRBJ2-1, with 9 positions matching TRBD2. V lost 1 base to trimming and J lost 1 base; unmatched junction nucleotides: 5. The germline V gene has CDR1 LGHNA and CDR2 YNFKEQ. CDR3 size: 17 residues. DNA for the CDR3: TGTGCCAGCAGCCAAGTTATGACTAGCGGTTCCTACAATGAGCAGTTCTTC. It yields the protein CASSQVMTSGSYNEQFF.

The chain links TRBV27 to TRBJ2-1, with 11 bases lining up with TRBD2. Germline CDR1 is MNHEY and CDR2 is SMNVEV (reference sequence). V was clipped by 4 bases and J by 6 bases; unmatched bases: 11. The CDR3 covers 17 residues. The CDR3 loop is CASSSDPSGRIANEQFF. CDR3 nucleotide sequence: TGTGCCAGCAGTTCAGACCCTAGCGGGAGGATTGCCAATGAGCAGTTCTTC.

This clone was picked up a small number of times. The CDR3 bases are TGTGCCAGCAGCGTCGACAGCTATGGCTACACCTTC. Its translation: CASSVDSYGYTF. The rearrangement links TRBV5-4 to TRBJ1-2, with D perhaps matching TRBD1 (5 bases). The V gene lost 4 bases and the J gene lost 4 bases, with 8 bases spanning the gap. The CDR3 covers 12 residues. The germline CDR1 and CDR2 sequences are SGHNT and YYREEE (reference sequence).

The chain couples TRBV7-2 to TRBJ2-1; the D gene could be TRBD1 or TRBD2 (5 bases each). Germline CDR1 and CDR2: SGHTA and FQGNSA. Deletions cut 7 bases from V and 6 bases from J, with 16 bases between. CDR3 length: 14 residues. The CDR3 loop is CASKRAGAFNEQFF. The CDR3 DNA reads as TGTGCCAGCAAAAGAGCCGGGGCCTTCAATGAGCAGTTCTTC.